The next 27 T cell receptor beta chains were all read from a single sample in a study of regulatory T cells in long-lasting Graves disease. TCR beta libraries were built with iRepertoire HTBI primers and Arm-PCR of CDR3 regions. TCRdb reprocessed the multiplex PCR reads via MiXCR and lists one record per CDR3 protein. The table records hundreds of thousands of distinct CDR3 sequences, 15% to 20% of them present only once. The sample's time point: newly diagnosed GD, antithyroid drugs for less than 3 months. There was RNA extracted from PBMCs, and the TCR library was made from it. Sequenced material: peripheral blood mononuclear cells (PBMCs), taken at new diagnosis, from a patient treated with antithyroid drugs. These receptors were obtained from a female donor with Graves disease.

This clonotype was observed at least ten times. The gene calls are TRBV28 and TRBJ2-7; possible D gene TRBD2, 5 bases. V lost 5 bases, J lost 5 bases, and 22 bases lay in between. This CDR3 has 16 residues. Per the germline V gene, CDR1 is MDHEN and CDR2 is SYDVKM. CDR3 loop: CASSPYGLPPRNEQYF. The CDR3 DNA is TGTGCCAGCAGTCCCTACGGACTGCCGCCAAGGAACGAGCAGTACTTC.

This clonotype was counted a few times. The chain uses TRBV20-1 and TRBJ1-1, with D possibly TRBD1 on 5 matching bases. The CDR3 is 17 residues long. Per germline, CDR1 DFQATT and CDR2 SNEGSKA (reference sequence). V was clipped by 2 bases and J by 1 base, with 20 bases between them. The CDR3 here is CSARPSFPPDKNTEAFF. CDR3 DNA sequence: TGCAGTGCTAGACCCTCCTTTCCCCCGGACAAGAACACTGAAGCTTTCTTT.

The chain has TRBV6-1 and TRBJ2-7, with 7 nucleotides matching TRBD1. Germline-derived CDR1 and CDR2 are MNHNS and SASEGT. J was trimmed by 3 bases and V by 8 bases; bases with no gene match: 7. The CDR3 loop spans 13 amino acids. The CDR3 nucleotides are TGTGCCAGCCTCCAGGGGGAGAACTACGAGCAGTACTTC. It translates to CASLQGENYEQYF.

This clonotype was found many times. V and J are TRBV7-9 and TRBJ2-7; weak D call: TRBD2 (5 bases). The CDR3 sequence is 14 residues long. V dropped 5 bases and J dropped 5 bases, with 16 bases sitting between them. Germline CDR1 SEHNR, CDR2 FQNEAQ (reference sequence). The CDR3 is CASSTRMVSDEQYF. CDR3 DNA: TGTGCCAGCAGCACCCGTATGGTTAGCGACGAGCAGTACTTC.

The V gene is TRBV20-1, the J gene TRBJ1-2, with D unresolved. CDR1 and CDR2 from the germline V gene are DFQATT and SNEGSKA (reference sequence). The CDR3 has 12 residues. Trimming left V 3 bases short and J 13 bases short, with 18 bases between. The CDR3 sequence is CSASPSDVGCTF. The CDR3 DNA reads TGCAGTGCTAGCCCGTCGGACGTGGGTTGCACCTTC.

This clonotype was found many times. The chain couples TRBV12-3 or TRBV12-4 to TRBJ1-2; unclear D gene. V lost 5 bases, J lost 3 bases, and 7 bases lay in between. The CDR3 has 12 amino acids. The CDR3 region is CASSRTDYGYTF. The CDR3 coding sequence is TGTGCCAGCAGTCGGACGGACTATGGCTACACCTTC.

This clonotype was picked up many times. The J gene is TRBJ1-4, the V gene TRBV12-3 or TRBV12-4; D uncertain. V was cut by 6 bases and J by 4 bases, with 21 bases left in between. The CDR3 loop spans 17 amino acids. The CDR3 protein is CASRERMGHGRNEKLFF. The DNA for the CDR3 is TGTGCCAGCAGGGAGAGAATGGGCCACGGACGTAATGAAAAACTGTTTTTT.

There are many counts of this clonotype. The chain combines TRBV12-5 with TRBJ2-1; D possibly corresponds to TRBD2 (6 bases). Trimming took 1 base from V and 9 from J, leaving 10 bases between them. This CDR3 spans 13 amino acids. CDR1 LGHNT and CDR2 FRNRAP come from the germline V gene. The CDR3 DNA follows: TGTGCTAGTGGTTTGGAGGAGGGGACTGAGCAGTTCTTC. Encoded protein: CASGLEEGTEQFF.

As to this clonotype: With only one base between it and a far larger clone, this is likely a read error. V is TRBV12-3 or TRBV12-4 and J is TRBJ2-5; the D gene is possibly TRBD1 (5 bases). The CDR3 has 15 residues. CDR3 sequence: CASSEWNRIQGTQYF. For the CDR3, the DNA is TGTGCCAGCAGTGAATGGAACAGGATCCAAGGGACCCAGTACTTC.

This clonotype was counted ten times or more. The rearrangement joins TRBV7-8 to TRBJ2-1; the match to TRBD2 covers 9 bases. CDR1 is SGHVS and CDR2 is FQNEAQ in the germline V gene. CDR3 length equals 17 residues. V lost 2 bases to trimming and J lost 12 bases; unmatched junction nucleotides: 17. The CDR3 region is CASSLKSRREGPTWQFF. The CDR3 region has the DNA TGTGCCAGCAGCTTAAAATCCAGGCGGGAGGGCCCTACATGGCAGTTCTTC.

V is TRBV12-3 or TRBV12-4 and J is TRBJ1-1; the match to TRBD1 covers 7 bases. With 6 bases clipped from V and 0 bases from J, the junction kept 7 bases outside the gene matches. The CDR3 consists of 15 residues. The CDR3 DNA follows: TGTGCCAGCAGGAGGGACAGCCAGTTGAACACTGAAGCTTTCTTT. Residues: CASRRDSQLNTEAFF.

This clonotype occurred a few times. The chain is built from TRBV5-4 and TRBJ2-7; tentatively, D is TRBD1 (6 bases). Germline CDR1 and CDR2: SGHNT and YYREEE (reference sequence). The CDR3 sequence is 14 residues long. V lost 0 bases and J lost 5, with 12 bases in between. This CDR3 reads CASSLGQGFDEQYF. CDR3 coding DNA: TGTGCCAGCAGCTTGGGGCAGGGGTTCGACGAGCAGTACTTC.

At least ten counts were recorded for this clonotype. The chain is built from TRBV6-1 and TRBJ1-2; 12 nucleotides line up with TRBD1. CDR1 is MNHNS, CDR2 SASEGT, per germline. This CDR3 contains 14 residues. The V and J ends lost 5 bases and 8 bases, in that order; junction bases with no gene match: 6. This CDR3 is CASSQGQGAGGYTF. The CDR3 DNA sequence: TGTGCCAGCAGTCAGGGACAGGGGGCTGGGGGCTACACCTTC.

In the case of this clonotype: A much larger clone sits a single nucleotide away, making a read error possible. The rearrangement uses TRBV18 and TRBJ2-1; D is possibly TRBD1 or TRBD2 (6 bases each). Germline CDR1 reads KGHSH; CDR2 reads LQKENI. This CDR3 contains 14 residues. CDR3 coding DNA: TGTGCCGGCTCACCATTTACAGGGAGGAATGAGCAGTTCTTC. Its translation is CAGSPFTGRNEQFF.

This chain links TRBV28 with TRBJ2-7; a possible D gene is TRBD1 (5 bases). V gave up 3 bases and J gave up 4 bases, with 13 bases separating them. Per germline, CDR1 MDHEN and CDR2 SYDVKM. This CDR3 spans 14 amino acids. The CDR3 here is CASSLTVGEYEQYF. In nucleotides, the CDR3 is TGTGCCAGCAGTTTGACAGTGGGCGAGTACGAGCAGTACTTC.

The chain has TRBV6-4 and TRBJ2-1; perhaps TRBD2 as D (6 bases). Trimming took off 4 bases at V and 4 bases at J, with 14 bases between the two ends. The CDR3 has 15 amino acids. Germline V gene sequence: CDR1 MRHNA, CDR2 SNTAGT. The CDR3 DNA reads TGTGCCAGCAGTGCTTCCAGCGGGTTTTACAATGAGCAGTTCTTC. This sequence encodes CASSASSGFYNEQFF.

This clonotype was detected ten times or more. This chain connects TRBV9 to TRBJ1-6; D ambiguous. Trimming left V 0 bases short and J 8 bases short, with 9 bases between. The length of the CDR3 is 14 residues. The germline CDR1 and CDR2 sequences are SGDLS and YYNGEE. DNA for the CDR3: TGTGCCAGCAGCGTAGGCCGGGGTTATTCACCCCTCCACTTT. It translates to CASSVGRGYSPLHF.

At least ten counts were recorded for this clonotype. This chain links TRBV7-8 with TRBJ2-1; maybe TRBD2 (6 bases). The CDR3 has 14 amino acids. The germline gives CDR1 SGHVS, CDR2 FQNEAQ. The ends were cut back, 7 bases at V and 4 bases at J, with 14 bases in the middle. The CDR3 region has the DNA TGTGCCAGCACCTTCGCCGGGAGTTACAATGAGCAGTTCTTC. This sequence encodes CASTFAGSYNEQFF.

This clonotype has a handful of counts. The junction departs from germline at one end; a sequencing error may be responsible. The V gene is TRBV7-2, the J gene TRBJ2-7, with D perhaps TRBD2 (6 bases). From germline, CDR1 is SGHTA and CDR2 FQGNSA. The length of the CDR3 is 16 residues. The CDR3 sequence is CASSPGPLAGTYEQYF. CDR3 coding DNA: TGCGCCAGCAGCCCAGGGCCCCTGGCGGGGACCTACGAGCAGTACTTC.

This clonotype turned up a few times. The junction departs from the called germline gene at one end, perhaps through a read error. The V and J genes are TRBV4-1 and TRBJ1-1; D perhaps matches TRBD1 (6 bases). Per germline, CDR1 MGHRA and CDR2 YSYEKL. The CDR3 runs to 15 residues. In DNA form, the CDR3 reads TGCGCCAGCAGCCTCGAGGTAACAGGGAACCCTGAAGCTTTCTTT. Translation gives CASSLEVTGNPEAFF.

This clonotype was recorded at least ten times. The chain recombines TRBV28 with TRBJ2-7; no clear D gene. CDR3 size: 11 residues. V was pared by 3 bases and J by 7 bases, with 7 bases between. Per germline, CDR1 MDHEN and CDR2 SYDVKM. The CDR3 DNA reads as TGTGCCAGCAGTTTGACGGAGGAGCAGTACTTC. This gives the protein CASSLTEEQYF.

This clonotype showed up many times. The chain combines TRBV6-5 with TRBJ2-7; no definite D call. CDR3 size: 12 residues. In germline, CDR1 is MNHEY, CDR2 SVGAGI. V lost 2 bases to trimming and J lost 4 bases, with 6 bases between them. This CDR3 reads CASSYQVYEQYF. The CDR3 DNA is TGTGCCAGCAGTTACCAGGTTTACGAGCAGTACTTC.

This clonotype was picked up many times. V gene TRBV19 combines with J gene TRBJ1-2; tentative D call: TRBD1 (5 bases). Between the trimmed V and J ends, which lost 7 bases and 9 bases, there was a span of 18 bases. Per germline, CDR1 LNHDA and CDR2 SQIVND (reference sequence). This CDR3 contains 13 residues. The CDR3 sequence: CASTSAGVRSYTF. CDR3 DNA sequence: TGTGCCAGTACTTCAGCGGGGGTTCGGAGCTACACCTTC. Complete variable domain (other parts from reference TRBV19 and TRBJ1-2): DGGITQSPKYLFRKEGQNVTLSCEQNLNHDAMYWYRQDPGQGLRLIYYSQIVNDFQKGDIAEGYSVSREKKESFPLTVTSAQKNPTAFYLCASTSAGVRSYTFGSGTRLTVV.

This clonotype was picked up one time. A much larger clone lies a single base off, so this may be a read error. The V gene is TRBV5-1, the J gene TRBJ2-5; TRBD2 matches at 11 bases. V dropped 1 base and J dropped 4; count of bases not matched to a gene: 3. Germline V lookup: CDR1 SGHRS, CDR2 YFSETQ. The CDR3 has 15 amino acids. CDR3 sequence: CASSLIGLAGETQYF. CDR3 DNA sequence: TGCGCCAGCAGCTTGATTGGACTAGCGGGAGAGACCCAGTACTTC.

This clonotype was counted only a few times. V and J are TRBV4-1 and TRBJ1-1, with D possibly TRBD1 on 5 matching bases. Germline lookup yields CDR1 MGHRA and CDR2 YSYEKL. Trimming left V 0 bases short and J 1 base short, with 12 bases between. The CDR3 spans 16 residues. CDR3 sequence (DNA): TGCGCCAGCAGCCAAGATAGGGGAACACGGAACACTGAAGCTTTCTTT. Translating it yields CASSQDRGTRNTEAFF.

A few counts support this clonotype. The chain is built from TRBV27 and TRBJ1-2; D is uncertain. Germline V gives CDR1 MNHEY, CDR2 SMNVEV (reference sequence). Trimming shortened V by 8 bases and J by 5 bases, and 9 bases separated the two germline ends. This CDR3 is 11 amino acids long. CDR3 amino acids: CASGEEYGYTF. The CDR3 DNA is TGTGCCAGCGGGGAGGAGTATGGCTACACCTTC.

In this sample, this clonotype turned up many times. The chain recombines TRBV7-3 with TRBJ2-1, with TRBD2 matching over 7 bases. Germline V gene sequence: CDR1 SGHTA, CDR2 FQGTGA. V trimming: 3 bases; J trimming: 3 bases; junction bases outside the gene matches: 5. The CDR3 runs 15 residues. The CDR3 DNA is TGTGCCAGCAGCTTGCTAGCGGAGGGCTACAATGAGCAGTTCTTC. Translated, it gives CASSLLAEGYNEQFF.